The 18 T cell receptor beta chains below come from one sample, sequenced in a study of blood T cell repertoires in COVID-19. Sequencing used immunoSEQ multiplex PCR; TCRdb keeps in-frame clones, though not all of them. The table has 300,000 to 350,000 clones, 89% seen once. The sequenced sample was peripheral blood. These receptors all stem from a woman in her fifties or sixties with COVID-19, enrolled during active disease.

This clone was recorded only once. CDR3 in amino acids: CASSPLSRTGSEETQYF. CDR3 coding DNA: TGTGCCAGCTCACCACTTTCCCGGACAGGGTCTGAAGAGACCCAGTACTTC. The chain links TRBV18 to TRBJ2-5, with 8 bases aligning to TRBD1. V dropped 1 base and J dropped 3; count of bases not matched to a gene: 10. Germline-derived CDR1 and CDR2 are KGHSH and LQKENI. CDR3 length equals 17 residues.

The V gene is TRBV24-1, the J gene TRBJ2-2; 7 bases agree with TRBD1. Germline V lookup: CDR1 KGHDR, CDR2 SFDVKD. There are 15 residues in the CDR3. J was trimmed by 4 bases and V by 7 bases; bases with no gene match: 8. Written as DNA, the CDR3 is TGTGCCACCAGGGTCGACAGGGCGGGCACCGGGGAGCTGTTTTTT. Its protein is CATRVDRAGTGELFF.

The CDR3: CASSPPTGTANYGYTF. The CDR3 DNA follows: TGTGCCAGCTCACCGCCGACAGGGACAGCTAACTATGGCTACACCTTC. The chain links TRBV18 to TRBJ1-2; 7 bases fit TRBD1. J gave up 0 bases and V 3 bases, and 7 bases lay outside the gene matches. This CDR3 region has 16 residues. Germline CDR1 is KGHSH and CDR2 is LQKENI.

The chain couples TRBV9 to TRBJ2-5, with D perhaps matching TRBD1 (5 bases). The CDR3 has 18 amino acids. V lost 0 bases and J lost 5, with 23 bases in between. Germline CDR1 SGDLS, CDR2 YYNGEE. The chain's CDR3 is CASSVGLGLVVPLETQYF. DNA for the CDR3: TGTGCCAGCAGCGTAGGACTGGGGCTGGTCGTTCCTCTGGAGACCCAGTACTTC.

This rearrangement joins TRBV6-5 to TRBJ2-2, with 8 bases aligning to TRBD1. This CDR3 is 16 amino acids long. Germline CDR1 and CDR2: MNHEY and SVGAGI. Trimming took 0 bases from V and 4 from J; bases not matched to a gene: 4. CDR3 bases: TGTGCCAGCAGTTACTCTACAGGGGGTTTCACCGGGGAGCTGTTTTTT. Amino acid sequence: CASSYSTGGFTGELFF.

This rearrangement joins TRBV5-1 to TRBJ1-3, with TRBD1 identical over 7 bases. Germline-derived CDR1 and CDR2 are SGHRS and YFSETQ. CDR3 length: 17 residues. The V gene end was trimmed by 0 bases and the J gene end by 3 bases; junction bases not matched to a gene: 9. CDR3 coding DNA: TGCGCCAGCAGCTTGGCACCAGGGGGTACTCTTGGAAACACCATATATTTT. Translated: CASSLAPGGTLGNTIYF. Looking up the rest from reference TRBV5-1 and TRBJ1-3 gives the full variable domain: KAGVTQTPRYLIKTRGQQVTLSCSPISGHRSVSWYQQTPGQGLQFLFEYFSETQRNKGNFPGRFSGRQFSNSRSEMNVSTLELGDSALYLCASSLAPGGTLGNTIYFGEGSWLTVV.

V usage is TRBV4-1 and J usage is TRBJ2-7, with D possibly matching TRBD1 (7 bases). Trimming shortened V by 4 bases and J by 1 base, and 14 bases separated the two germline ends. The CDR3 has 15 amino acids. Per the germline V gene, CDR1 is MGHRA and CDR2 is YSYEKL. Here the CDR3 DNA reads TGCGCCAGCAGCCCCGACAGGGCGGGATCCTACGAGCAGTACTTC. Amino acids: CASSPDRAGSYEQYF.

The chain links TRBV12-1 to TRBJ2-7; no DNA check was done on the table's D call, TRBD2. TRBV12-1 is recorded as a pseudogene. CDR3 length: 13 residues. In DNA form, the CDR3 reads TGTGCCAGCAGCTCCTCCCCCGAGTACGAGCAGTACTTC. Amino acids: CASSSSPEYEQYF.

The chain joins TRBV29-1 to TRBJ2-3; 7 bases line up with TRBD2. The CDR3 extends over 13 amino acids. With 1 base clipped from V and 6 bases from J, the junction kept 4 bases outside the gene matches. CDR1 SQVTM and CDR2 ANQGSEA come from the germline V gene. CDR3 residues: CSVEGRAGDTQYF. As DNA, the CDR3 is TGCAGCGTTGAAGGAAGAGCGGGGGATACGCAGTATTTT.

J is TRBJ2-7 and V is TRBV11-2; D might be TRBD1 (6 bases). The CDR3 has 14 amino acids. Trimming removed 7 bases at V and 7 bases at J, with 20 bases between. Germline V gene lookup returns CDR1 SGHAT and CDR2 FQNNGV. The CDR3 nucleotides are TGTGCCAGCAATGGGGGACAACCCTTTACGGAGCAGTACTTC. It encodes CASNGGQPFTEQYF.

The rearrangement links TRBV14 to TRBJ1-1; 11 bases map to TRBD1. Trimming cost V 4 bases and J 4 bases; bases outside gene matches: 2. CDR1 and CDR2 from the germline V gene are SGHDN and FVKESK. This CDR3 contains 14 residues. Here the CDR3 reads CASSRGTGGTEAFF. The CDR3 DNA is TGTGCCAGCAGCCGTGGGACAGGGGGCACTGAAGCTTTCTTT.

The chain recombines TRBV19 with TRBJ1-4, with unresolved D. Per the germline V gene, CDR1 is LNHDA and CDR2 is SQIVND (reference sequence). V was shortened by 5 bases and J by 4 bases, with 14 bases between the two germline ends. The CDR3 is made up of 15 amino acids. For the CDR3, the DNA is TGTGCCAGTAGTGCCTTCGAACAGATTAATGAAAAACTGTTTTTT. This codes for CASSAFEQINEKLFF.

For the CDR3, the DNA is TGTGCCAGCAGCTCGGGGAGGACAAGCTATGGCTACACCTTC. Translated, it gives CASSSGRTSYGYTF. This sequence joins TRBV5-4 and TRBJ1-2; the D gene is possibly TRBD1 (5 bases). The CDR3 extends over 14 amino acids. Germline V CDR1 and CDR2: SGHNT, YYREEE (reference sequence). V lost 3 bases to trimming and J lost 4 bases, with 13 bases between them.

The count of this clone is one. CDR3 residues: CASSSPYEQYF. The CDR3 DNA follows: TGTGCCAGCAGCTCCCCTTACGAGCAGTACTTC. The V gene is TRBV5-5, the J gene TRBJ2-7; D is unresolved. Germline CDR1 and CDR2: SGHKS and YYEKEE (reference sequence). Trimming stripped 3 bases from V and 4 bases from J, with 5 bases between. The CDR3 is made up of 11 amino acids.

The V call is TRBV5-8, the J call TRBJ1-1; the D gene is possibly TRBD1 (5 bases). CDR1 SGHTS and CDR2 YDEGEE come from the germline V gene. The CDR3 length is 11 residues. Trimming left V 9 bases short and J 11 bases short, with 17 bases between. DNA for the CDR3: TGTGCCACCAGAGATGGGGGGGACGCTTTCTTT. The encoded protein is CATRDGGDAFF.

In this sample, this clone turned up once. This sequence joins TRBV7-9 and TRBJ2-7; 8 nucleotides match TRBD1. Looked up from germline, CDR1 is SEHNR and CDR2 is FQNEAQ (reference sequence). The CDR3 has 15 amino acids. Trimming took 3 bases from V and 2 from J; bases not matched to a gene: 6. CDR3 coding DNA: TGTGCCAGCAGCTTCCGACAGGGGTCGACCTACGAGCAGTACTTC. Protein: CASSFRQGSTYEQYF.

The chain recombines TRBV4-2 with TRBJ1-1; D is unclear. The CDR3 runs to 14 residues. Germline CDR1 and CDR2: LGHNA and YNFKEQ. V was cut by 1 base and J by 8 bases, with 14 bases left in between. CDR3: CASSQGGGREEAFF. The CDR3 nucleotides read TGTGCCAGCAGCCAAGGGGGAGGCCGAGAAGAAGCTTTCTTT.

J is TRBJ2-1 and V is TRBV19; tentative D call: TRBD2 (6 bases). The V end was cut by 10 bases, the J end by 7 bases, with 20 bases between. The CDR3 length is 14 residues. The germline V gene encodes CDR1 LNHDA and CDR2 SQIVND (reference sequence). The CDR3 is CATERSGTLNEQFF. CDR3 nucleotide sequence: TGTGCCACAGAGCGTAGCGGCACCTTAAATGAGCAGTTCTTC.